These T cell receptor beta chains were read from a single sample in a study of blood T cell repertoires in COVID-19. Clones were read by immunoSEQ multiplex PCR, and TCRdb kept only the in-frame ones, dropping some. The sample holds around 99,000 clones; 79% are singletons and the top ten take 15% to 20%. Sequencing input: peripheral blood. The source of these receptors is an elderly woman with active or convalescent COVID-19. Each CDR3 is given with its conserved first and last residue. Fields, in order: J gene, clone size, V gene, D gene, CDR3 DNA, CDR3 protein. D genes are given only for firm matches. Expanded clones are given a class, and other clones once, few, many or no size at all.

TRBJ2-7 | NA | TRBV28 | TRBD2 | TGTGCCAGCAGGGGGACTAGCGGCTCCTACGAGCAGTACTTC | CASRGTSGSYEQYF
TRBJ2-1 | NA | TRBV19 | NA | TGTGCCAGTAGTATGTATTCTTTTGCGGGTAAAAATGAGCAGTTCTTC | CASSMYSFAGKNEQFF
TRBJ2-5 | NA | TRBV7-9 | TRBD1 | TGTGCCAGCAGCCTACAGGGGCAAGAGACCCAGTACTTC | CASSLQGQETQYF
TRBJ2-5 | NA | TRBV15 | NA | TGTGCCACCAGCATGGTAGCGGCCCAAGAGACCCAGTACTTC | CATSMVAAQETQYF
TRBJ2-7 | few | TRBV5-4 | TRBD1 | TGTGCCAGCAGTCCCGGGACAGGGAACTACGAGCAGTACTTC | CASSPGTGNYEQYF
TRBJ1-1 | NA | TRBV11-1 | NA | TGTGCCAGCAGCCTCCGGACAAGGAACACTGAAGCTTTCTTT | CASSLRTRNTEAFF
TRBJ2-3 | NA | TRBV6-2/TRBV6-3 | NA | TGTGCCAGCAGTTACGGATTGGGGGGAGGAGATACGCAGTATTTT | CASSYGLGGGDTQYF
TRBJ2-2 | NA | TRBV5-6 | TRBD1 | TGTGCCAGCAGCTTCACCGGGACAGCGAACACCGGGGAGCTGTTTTTT | CASSFTGTANTGELFF
TRBJ1-1 | NA | TRBV19 | NA | TGTGCCAGTAGGATTTTGGGGGCTGCTCGCACTGAAGCTTTCTTT | CASRILGAARTEAFF
TRBJ1-2 | NA | TRBV29-1 | NA | TGCAGCGTTGAAGATCAGGGATATGGCTACACCTTC | CSVEDQGYGYTF
TRBJ1-5 | NA | TRBV6-6 | NA | TGTGCCAGCAGTTACTCGGCGGGGGAGCCCCAGCATTTT | CASSYSAGEPQHF
TRBJ1-1 | NA | TRBV28 | TRBD1 | TGTGCCAGCAGTGCAGGGGGGATGAACACTGAAGCTTTCTTT | CASSAGGMNTEAFF
TRBJ2-3 | NA | TRBV7-8 | TRBD2 | TGTGCCAGCAGCTTAGGTCTAGCGGGAGATGTTGGAACAGATACGCAGTATTTT | CASSLGLAGDVGTDTQYF
TRBJ1-5 | NA | TRBV19 | TRBD1 | TGTGCCAGTAGTATAAAAGGACAGGGGATGGGGCAGCCCCAGCATTTT | CASSIKGQGMGQPQHF
TRBJ2-3 | NA | TRBV7-2 | TRBD2 | TGTGCCAGCAGCTTCCGACTAGCGACCACAGATACGCAGTATTTT | CASSFRLATTDTQYF
TRBJ1-1 | once | TRBV3-1/TRBV3-2 | NA | TGTGCCAGCAGCCCGCTGGACACGCTGAACACTGAAGCTTTCTTT | CASSPLDTLNTEAFF
TRBJ2-7 | NA | TRBV6-5 | NA | TGTGCCAGCACCTCATGTCGAGAATGTGAGCAGTACTTC | CASTSCRECEQYF
TRBJ2-2 | NA | TRBV5-1 | TRBD1 | TGCGCCAGCAGCTTGGCCTTCTACAGGGGGCATGACACCGGGGAGCTGTTTTTT | CASSLAFYRGHDTGELFF
TRBJ1-1 | once | TRBV19 | NA | TGTGCCAGTAGTATTGTAGGCCGGGATTACACTGAAGCTTTCTTT | CASSIVGRDYTEAFF
TRBJ2-3 | NA | TRBV29-1 | NA | TGCAGCGTTGAGGGCAGGGGAGCAGATACGCAGTATTTT | CSVEGRGADTQYF
TRBJ1-2 | NA | TRBV5-8 | TRBD1 | TGTGCCAGCAGCTTCGGCGGGACAGTGGGGGGCTACACCTTC | CASSFGGTVGGYTF
TRBJ2-1 | NA | TRBV15 | NA | TGTGCCACCAGCAGAGATGGACGGGGAGTAAATGAGCAGTTCTTC | CATSRDGRGVNEQFF
TRBJ1-5 | NA | TRBV23-1 | TRBD1 | TGCGCCAGCAGTCCGCCGGGACAGGGTATTCAGCCCCAGCATTTT | CASSPPGQGIQPQHF
TRBJ1-1 | NA | TRBV6-5 | NA | TGTGCCAGCGGAGTACTCACAGGGAGTCCCTTCTTT | CASGVLTGSPFF
TRBJ1-1 | once | TRBV6-5 | TRBD1 | TGTGCCAGCACACCAGGGGGGAACACTGAAGCTTTCTTT | CASTPGGNTEAFF
TRBJ2-3 | NA | TRBV28 | TRBD2 | TGTGCCAGCAGTTTAGCTCCTAGCGGGAGAGGCGGAGATACGCAGTATTTT | CASSLAPSGRGGDTQYF
TRBJ2-7 | NA | TRBV11-1 | NA | TGTGCCAGCAGCACAGGGGGGGGCCCCTACGAGCAGTACTTC | CASSTGGGPYEQYF
TRBJ2-1 | few | TRBV5-1 | TRBD2 | TGCGCCAGCAGCTTCTCTAGCGGGAGCGACGAGCAGTTCTTC | CASSFSSGSDEQFF
TRBJ2-3 | NA | TRBV19 | TRBD2 | TGTGCCAGTACCCCTGGAGCGGGAGTGCCAGATACGCAGTATTTT | CASTPGAGVPDTQYF
TRBJ1-4 | NA | TRBV7-9 | TRBD1 | TGTGCCAGCAGCCCTACCCCTCGCAGGGGGGAAAAACTGTTTTTT | CASSPTPRRGEKLFF
TRBJ2-1 | NA | TRBV5-5 | NA | TGTGCCAGCAGCTTCCTTGAGTTTGAGCAGTTCTTC | CASSFLEFEQFF
TRBJ2-6 | NA | TRBV5-1 | TRBD1 | TGTGCCAGCAGCTCCGCCCCCCACGACAGGGCCGCTGGGGCCAACGTCCTGACTTTC | CASSSAPHDRAAGANVLTF
TRBJ2-7 | NA | TRBV5-6 | NA | TGTGCCAGCAGCTTCCTCATTGCGCGAGGAGGCGAGCAGTACTTC | CASSFLIARGGEQYF
TRBJ2-1 | NA | TRBV21-1 | NA | TGTGCCAGCAGCAAAGGGACTAGCGGGAGTAGGAATGAGCAGTTCTTC | CASSKGTSGSRNEQFF
TRBJ1-4 | few | TRBV11-2 | TRBD1 | TGTGCCAGCAGCCAGGAGCGGACAGGAGAAAAACTGTTTTTT | CASSQERTGEKLFF
TRBJ2-7 | NA | TRBV12-3/TRBV12-4 | NA | TGTGCCAGCAGTTTCAGAACCCCCTACGAGCAGTACTTC | CASSFRTPYEQYF
TRBJ1-5 | NA | TRBV7-2 | TRBD1 | TGTGCCAGCAGCCGGGACAGAAATCAGCCCCAGCATTTT | CASSRDRNQPQHF
TRBJ1-1 | NA | TRBV3-1/TRBV3-2 | NA | TGTGCCAGCAGTCGGCAGGGCGGGGGCACTGAAGCTTTCTTT | CASSRQGGGTEAFF
TRBJ2-2 | once | TRBV5-1 | TRBD1 | TGCGCCAGCAGCTTAGGACAGGGGGCTACCGGGGAGCTGTTTTTT | CASSLGQGATGELFF
TRBJ1-2 | NA | TRBV7-7 | TRBD1 | TGTGCTAGCAGCCCTAAGAGACAGGGGCGATTCTATGGCTACACCTTC | CASSPKRQGRFYGYTF
TRBJ2-5 | NA | TRBV4-2 | NA | TGTGCCAGCAGCCAAGAGGGCGCGGGACAGCAAGAGACCCAGTACTTC | CASSQEGAGQQETQYF
TRBJ2-1 | NA | TRBV5-1 | TRBD1 | TGCGCCAGCAGCGAACAGGGGGAGAATGAGCAGTTCTTC | CASSEQGENEQFF
TRBJ1-5 | NA | TRBV5-5 | NA | TGTGCCAGCAGCTCCGGGACAAATAGCAATCAGCCCCAGCATTTT | CASSSGTNSNQPQHF
TRBJ1-5 | NA | TRBV4-2 | NA | TGTGCCAGCAGCCAAGAGACCGGGAACAATCAGCCCCAGCATTTT | CASSQETGNNQPQHF
TRBJ1-2 | NA | TRBV29-1 | TRBD1 | TGCAGCGTTACGAGACAGGGGGCAATTTATGGCTACACCTTC | CSVTRQGAIYGYTF
TRBJ2-1 | NA | TRBV7-2 | TRBD2 | TGTGCCAGCAGCAGAAAGCTAGCGGAAGGGGCCTACAATGAGCAGTTCTTC | CASSRKLAEGAYNEQFF
TRBJ2-3 | NA | TRBV4-3 | TRBD2 | TGCGCCAGCAGCCAACTAGCGGGAGGGGATACGCAGTATTTT | CASSQLAGGDTQYF
TRBJ2-3 | NA | TRBV5-1 | NA | TGTGCCAGCAGCGGCGGGCAGCCGGGGGATACGCAGTATTTT | CASSGGQPGDTQYF
TRBJ1-5 | NA | TRBV6-5 | NA | TGTGCCAGCAGACCACGGGGGAACAATCAGCCCCAGCATTTT | CASRPRGNNQPQHF
TRBJ2-1 | NA | TRBV7-8 | TRBD1 | TGTGCCAGCAGCCCAGGCCCGGGACAGACCTACAATGAGCAGTTCTTC | CASSPGPGQTYNEQFF
TRBJ1-2 | NA | TRBV5-1 | TRBD1 | TGTGCCAGCAGCTTGGCCAGAGGACAGGCTGGGGGCTACACCTTC | CASSLARGQAGGYTF
TRBJ2-3 | NA | TRBV20-1 | TRBD2 | TGCAGTGCTAGTTTACTAGCGGGAGAGTCAGATACGCAGTATTTT | CSASLLAGESDTQYF
TRBJ1-2 | few | TRBV6-1 | NA | TGTGCCAGCAGTGAGGCAGGGATAGGCTACACCTTC | CASSEAGIGYTF
TRBJ2-3 | NA | TRBV6-2/TRBV6-3 | NA | TGTGCCAGCAGTTACTCGGACAGTTCAGATACGCAGTATTTT | CASSYSDSSDTQYF
TRBJ2-7 | NA | TRBV4-2 | TRBD2 | TGTGCCAGCAGCCCGATTAGGGGGGGACTAGCGAATCCTGAATCCGAGCAGTACTTC | CASSPIRGGLANPESEQYF
TRBJ1-2 | NA | TRBV6-2/TRBV6-3 | TRBD1 | TGTGCCAGCAGCGACCCCGGGACAGGGGTCTATGGCTACACCTTC | CASSDPGTGVYGYTF
TRBJ1-1 | NA | TRBV20-1 | NA | TGCAGTGCTAGTGGGCACAGGCTTACCCGCACTGAAGCTTTCTTT | CSASGHRLTRTEAFF